A single sample gave rise to the 30 T cell receptor beta chains below, sequenced in a study of CD8+CD57+ T cells in acquired aplastic anemia. Profiles of TCR beta VDJ and CDR3 were generated from a genomic DNA template. In TCRdb, the reads were re-called with MiXCR into one record per CDR3 protein. The repertoire includes around 140,000 distinct CDR3 sequences, around 41% of them detected once, and 7.5% to 9.5% sits in the top ten. Input material: sorted CD4+, CD8+, or CD8+CD57+ T cells (not recorded which) from PBMCs. These receptors were taken from a human donor in good health, serving as a control.

This sequence joins TRBV20-1 and TRBJ2-3, with 9 nucleotides matching TRBD2. Germline V gives CDR1 DFQATT, CDR2 SNEGSKA (reference sequence). The V gene end was trimmed by 3 bases and the J gene end by 7 bases; junction bases not matched to a gene: 11. The CDR3 consists of 15 residues. The CDR3 region has the DNA TGCAGTGCTAGTAGTTTGCGGGGGGGCTCGTATACGCAGTATTTT. Translated, it gives CSASSLRGGSYTQYF.

This clonotype was recorded at least ten times. The V gene is TRBV18, the J gene TRBJ1-2; 8 nucleotides match TRBD1. The CDR3 totals 13 residues. Germline loops: CDR1 KGHSH, CDR2 LQKENI. V lost 3 bases, J lost 6 bases, and 3 bases stayed unmatched. The CDR3 nucleotides are TGTGCCAGCTCACCGGCAGGGGGCGATGGCTACACCTTC. Amino acid sequence: CASSPAGGDGYTF.

This clonotype was detected ten times or more. The chain combines TRBV15 with TRBJ1-4; D may be TRBD1 (5 bases). CDR3 length equals 16 residues. The V and J ends lost 1 base and 3 bases respectively, with 12 bases between them. From germline, CDR1 is LNHNV and CDR2 YYDKDF (reference sequence). The CDR3: CATSRGWGGANEKLFF. CDR3 in DNA: TGTGCCACCAGCAGAGGTTGGGGGGGAGCTAATGAAAAACTGTTTTTT. The full variable domain, with the rest looked up from reference TRBV15 and TRBJ1-4, is DAMVIQNPRYQVTQFGKPVTLSCSQTLNHNVMYWYQQKSSQAPKLLFHYYDKDFNNEADTPDNFQSRRPNTSFCFLDIRSPGLGDTAMYLCATSRGWGGANEKLFFGSGTQLSVL.

The rearrangement joins TRBV2 to TRBJ2-3; no clear D gene. Germline V CDR1 and CDR2: SNHLY, FYNNEI. The V gene lost 7 bases and the J gene lost 1 base, with 9 bases spanning the gap. This CDR3 is built from 13 residues. The CDR3 DNA follows: TGTGCCAGCAACGACCGGGGCACAGATACGCAGTATTTT. This gives the protein CASNDRGTDTQYF.

A single count supports this clonotype. V usage is TRBV19 and J usage is TRBJ1-1; D may be TRBD1 (6 bases). Germline V gene data show CDR1 as LNHDA and CDR2 as SQIVND (reference sequence). The CDR3 has 11 amino acids. The V end lost 6 bases, the J end lost 10 bases, and 12 bases lay between the germline ends. The CDR3 DNA reads as TGTGCCAGTAGAAACAGGGCATCAGCTTTCTTT. Encoded protein: CASRNRASAFF.

The chain has TRBV20-1 and TRBJ1-2, with 10 bases identical to TRBD1. V lost 6 bases, J lost 6 bases, and 7 bases stayed unmatched. CDR3 length equals 13 residues. Germline lookup yields CDR1 DFQATT and CDR2 SNEGSKA (reference sequence). CDR3 sequence (DNA): TGCAGTGCACCATGGACAGGGGGTCATGGCTACACCTTC. It yields the protein CSAPWTGGHGYTF.

This clonotype was detected ten times or more. The chain recombines TRBV10-3 with TRBJ2-7; 10 positions match TRBD2. V dropped 3 bases and J dropped 4; count of bases not matched to a gene: 3. The germline V gene has CDR1 ENHRY and CDR2 SYGVKD. This CDR3 has 14 amino acids. The CDR3: CAISDGTSVYEQYF. The CDR3, as DNA: TGTGCCATCAGTGACGGGACTAGCGTTTACGAGCAGTACTTC.

This clonotype was picked up many times. V and J are TRBV20-1 and TRBJ2-7; D might be TRBD2 (5 bases). V was cut by 1 base and J by 0 bases, with 10 bases left in between. Germline V gene data show CDR1 as DFQATT and CDR2 as SNEGSKA (reference sequence). The CDR3 covers 14 residues. This CDR3 is CSARGSGSSYEQYF. DNA of the CDR3: TGCAGTGCTAGAGGCAGCGGAAGCTCCTACGAGCAGTACTTC.

This chain joins TRBV6-1 and TRBJ1-4, with TRBD1 as a possible D gene (5 bases). The CDR3 sequence is 16 residues long. Germline lookup yields CDR1 MNHNS and CDR2 SASEGT. Between the trimmed V and J ends, which lost 6 bases and 4 bases, there was a span of 18 bases. The CDR3 reads CASSEPAGSGNEKLFF. The CDR3 DNA is TGTGCCAGCAGCGAGCCCGCAGGGTCGGGTAATGAAAAACTGTTTTTT.

This clonotype has at least ten counts. This sequence joins TRBV10-2 and TRBJ1-1; D perhaps matches TRBD1 (6 bases). The germline gives CDR1 WSHSY, CDR2 SAAADI. The CDR3 has 13 amino acids. V was clipped by 7 bases and J by 3 bases, with 12 bases between them. CDR3 residues: CASNSRGDTEAFF. The CDR3, as DNA: TGCGCCAGCAATAGCAGGGGAGACACTGAAGCTTTCTTT.

This clonotype was detected many times. The CDR3 reads CATSRPGQGTQYF. The CDR3 DNA is TGTGCCACCAGCAGACCGGGACAGGGGACCCAGTACTTC. The rearrangement links TRBV15 to TRBJ2-5; the match to TRBD1 covers 9 bases. The CDR3 consists of 13 residues. V lost 2 bases to trimming and J lost 7 bases; unmatched junction nucleotides: 2. From germline, CDR1 is LNHNV and CDR2 YYDKDF (reference sequence). Together with reference TRBV15 and TRBJ2-5, the CDR3 gives the full variable domain: DAMVIQNPRYQVTQFGKPVTLSCSQTLNHNVMYWYQQKSSQAPKLLFHYYDKDFNNEADTPDNFQSRRPNTSFCFLDIRSPGLGDTAMYLCATSRPGQGTQYFGPGTRLLVL.

This clonotype was seen once. At one boundary the junction diverges from the germline segment, which might be a read error. The CDR3 protein is CAVSDPRTGFGYTF. The CDR3 DNA follows: TGTGCCGTCAGTGACCCGCGGACAGGGTTTGGCTACACCTTC. The chain recombines TRBV10-3 with TRBJ1-2, with TRBD1 matching 8 bases. Germline CDR1 and CDR2: ENHRY and SYGVKD. The CDR3 is 14 residues long.

This clonotype was counted ten times or more. The rearrangement joins TRBV20-1 to TRBJ1-6; 7 positions agree with TRBD1. The V and J ends lost 2 bases and 8 bases, in that order; junction bases with no gene match: 6. The CDR3 contains 14 residues. The V gene's germline CDR1 is DFQATT and CDR2 SNEGSKA (reference sequence). CDR3 nucleotide sequence: TGCAGTGCTAGACAGGGGGGACGGGATTCACCCCTCCACTTT. It specifies CSARQGGRDSPLHF.

V and J are TRBV14 and TRBJ2-1, with 14 bases fitting TRBD2. The CDR3 totals 16 residues. Trimming cost V 4 bases and J 9 bases; bases outside gene matches: 8. Germline V lookup: CDR1 SGHDN, CDR2 FVKESK. The CDR3 DNA reads TGTGCCAGCAGCCTCAGACTAGCGGGGGGGCCGGTTGAGCAGTTCTTC. It specifies CASSLRLAGGPVEQFF.

This clonotype was seen many times. The gene calls are TRBV6-1 and TRBJ1-6; no definite D call. The CDR3 runs 14 residues. V shed 1 base and J shed 7 bases, with 8 bases lying between them. Germline loops: CDR1 MNHNS, CDR2 SASEGT. CDR3 nucleotides: TGTGCCAGCAGTGAAGGCGGGCGGAATTCACCCCTCCACTTT. Its protein product is CASSEGGRNSPLHF.

This clonotype was picked up many times. One junction end disagrees with the germline gene, perhaps due to a read error. The chain links TRBV5-1 to TRBJ1-1; D gene unclear. CDR3 length: 11 residues. Germline V CDR1 and CDR2: SGHRS, YFSETQ. Written as DNA, the CDR3 is TGCGCCAGCAGCTTGGACAGCCTAAGCATCTTT. Translated: CASSLDSLSIF.

This clonotype was seen more than once but under ten times. This chain uses TRBV28 with TRBJ1-3, with D possibly TRBD1 on 6 matching bases. V lost 8 bases and J lost 0, with 8 bases in between. Germline V gene data show CDR1 as MDHEN and CDR2 as SYDVKM. This CDR3 has 13 residues. The chain's CDR3 is CASRRGSGNTIYF. CDR3 bases: TGTGCCAGCCGCAGGGGCTCTGGAAACACCATATATTTT.

This clonotype came up many times. The rearrangement uses TRBV4-1 and TRBJ2-7; D may be TRBD2 (5 bases). The germline V gene encodes CDR1 MGHRA and CDR2 YSYEKL. The V and J ends lost 1 base and 0 bases respectively, with 13 bases between them. The CDR3 runs to 16 residues. The CDR3 here is CASSQVRTLSSYEQYF. The CDR3, as DNA: TGCGCCAGCAGCCAAGTAAGGACTTTGAGCTCCTACGAGCAGTACTTC.

The chain uses TRBV2 and TRBJ2-3, with 8 positions matching TRBD1. After removal of 4 bases from V and 5 bases from J, the junction contained 2 bases not matched to a gene. The germline V gene has CDR1 SNHLY and CDR2 FYNNEI. CDR3 length: 13 amino acids. In DNA, the CDR3 is TGTGCCAGCAGTGTGGGACAGGTAGATACGCAGTATTTT. Protein product: CASSVGQVDTQYF.

In the case of this clonotype: The junction departs from the called germline gene at one end, perhaps through a read error. The V call is TRBV7-8, the J call TRBJ2-7; D ambiguous. The CDR3 is 14 residues long. Germline assignment: CDR1 SGHVS and CDR2 FQNEAQ. The DNA for the CDR3 is TGCGCCAGCAGCTTAGCTAGGATCCCCTACGAGCAGTACTTC. This gives the protein CASSLARIPYEQYF.

This clonotype occurred many times. This chain connects TRBV6-1 to TRBJ1-1; a weak D match, TRBD1 (5 bases). The CDR3 runs 13 residues. In germline, CDR1 is MNHNS, CDR2 SASEGT. Trimming removed 6 bases from V and 10 bases from J, with 18 bases in between. CDR3 nucleotides: TGTGCCAGCAGGTGGGCAGGGAAAGGGGTAGCTTTCTTT. It encodes CASRWAGKGVAFF.

The sample holds many counts of this clonotype. The chain joins TRBV3-1 to TRBJ1-6; no firm D call. Trimming removed 1 base at V and 7 bases at J, with 8 bases between. The CDR3 contains 14 residues. CDR1 LGHDT and CDR2 YNNKEL come from the germline V gene (reference sequence). This CDR3 is CASSQVRVNSPLHF. The CDR3 bases are TGTGCCAGCAGCCAAGTCCGCGTAAATTCACCCCTCCACTTT.

The J gene is TRBJ2-7, the V gene TRBV7-2; D gene uncertain. V was cut by 2 bases and J by 2 bases, with 7 bases left in between. Germline V CDR1 and CDR2: SGHTA, FQGNSA. The CDR3 is 13 amino acids. The CDR3 coding sequence is TGTGCCAGCAGCTTACACACTACCTACGAGCAGTACTTC. It is translated as CASSLHTTYEQYF.

Many counts were recorded for this clonotype. The rearrangement links TRBV12-3 or TRBV12-4 to TRBJ1-5; the match to TRBD1 covers 7 bases. This CDR3 has 14 residues. V gave up 4 bases and J gave up 13 bases; unmatched junction bases: 13. Here the CDR3 reads CASSSRQGTLGQHF. The CDR3 DNA reads TGTGCCAGCAGTTCAAGACAGGGAACCCTAGGTCAGCATTTT.

The chain carries TRBV11-3 and TRBJ2-2, with TRBD2 matching over 13 bases. Germline CDR1 reads SGHNT; CDR2 reads YENEEA. With V trimmed by 5 bases and J by 5 bases, 11 bases remained unmatched. This CDR3 is built from 18 residues. CDR3 protein: CASSPRLAGGPGTGELFF. The CDR3 DNA follows: TGTGCCAGCAGCCCACGACTAGCGGGAGGCCCGGGGACCGGGGAGCTGTTTTTT.

This clonotype came up many times. This sequence joins TRBV2 and TRBJ2-6; the match to TRBD1 covers 12 bases. From germline, CDR1 is SNHLY and CDR2 FYNNEI. The ends lost 7 bases at V and 0 bases at J; junction bases unmatched: 10. There are 19 residues in the CDR3. CDR3: CASNWDRGLQRSGANVLTF. CDR3 coding DNA: TGTGCCAGCAATTGGGACAGGGGGCTCCAGCGCTCTGGGGCCAACGTCCTGACTTTC.

V gene TRBV19 combines with J gene TRBJ2-7; TRBD2 aligns across 11 bases. Germline CDR1 LNHDA, CDR2 SQIVND (reference sequence). Trimming at V came to 2 bases and at J to 3 bases, leaving 0 bases not matched to a gene. This CDR3 is 14 amino acids long. Here the CDR3 reads CASSILAGGYEQYF. The CDR3 DNA sequence: TGTGCCAGTAGTATACTAGCGGGGGGCTACGAGCAGTACTTC.

In this sample, this clonotype turned up many times. The chain is built from TRBV5-8 and TRBJ1-2; D remains ambiguous. Trimming took off 1 base at V and 4 bases at J, with 8 bases between the two ends. This CDR3 contains 13 residues. Germline lookup yields CDR1 SGHTS and CDR2 YDEGEE. The CDR3 DNA reads as TGTGCCAGCAGCTTGTTGAGCGTCTATGGCTACACCTTC. It specifies CASSLLSVYGYTF.

This clonotype was recorded at least ten times. V and J are TRBV15 and TRBJ1-5; weak D call: TRBD1 (5 bases). The germline V gene has CDR1 LNHNV and CDR2 YYDKDF (reference sequence). The CDR3 contains 13 residues. V gave up 4 bases and J gave up 9 bases, with 13 bases separating them. DNA of the CDR3: TGTGCCACCAGCATGGGAGGCGGGGGGCCCCAGCATTTT. Its translation: CATSMGGGGPQHF.

The table lists this clonotype with many counts. The chain couples TRBV6-1 to TRBJ2-7, with 7 bases lining up with TRBD2. Germline trimming cut 5 bases from V and 0 bases from J; bases unmatched to any gene: 7. Germline CDR1 reads MNHNS; CDR2 reads SASEGT. The CDR3 runs to 15 residues. The CDR3 DNA reads TGTGCCAGCAGTCTACGGAGCGGGATCTCCTACGAGCAGTACTTC. Protein product: CASSLRSGISYEQYF.